The 10 T cell receptor beta chains listed next were all sequenced from one sample in a study of graft-versus-host responses after intestinal transplantation. Only in-frame clones appear in the TCRdb table, and some are missing; sequencing was by immunoSEQ multiplex PCR. The sample contains tens of thousands of clones, roughly 90% of which appear only once. The material sequenced was PBMCs, taken 26 days after transplant. The source is a human patient who received an intestinal transplant, so some T cells may come from the graft donor.

The chain uses TRBV28 and TRBJ2-7, with 10 bases that match TRBD1. V trimming: 4 bases; J trimming: 4 bases; junction bases outside the gene matches: 4. CDR1 and CDR2 (germline): MDHEN, SYDVKM. The CDR3 covers 14 residues. The CDR3 DNA follows: TGTGCCAGCAGTTCACGGACAGGGGGATACGAGCAGTACGTC. Residues: CASSSRTGGYEQYV.

This chain joins TRBV28 and TRBJ1-6, with D unresolved. Germline lookup yields CDR1 MDHEN and CDR2 SYDVKM. V was shortened by 5 bases and J by 3 bases, with 14 bases between the two germline ends. CDR3 size: 16 residues. The CDR3 here is CASSHREALYNSPLHF. The CDR3 nucleotides read TGTGCCAGCAGTCATCGGGAGGCCCTCTATAATTCACCCCTCCACTTT.

For the CDR3, the DNA is TGTGCCAGCAGTCCCCGGGACAGGGGCCCAGATACGCAGTATTTT. Translation: CASSPRDRGPDTQYF. This chain links TRBV28 with TRBJ2-3, with 10 bases lining up with TRBD1. V was pared by 5 bases and J by 4 bases, with 6 bases of the junction left unmatched. The CDR3 contains 15 residues. Germline V gene lookup returns CDR1 MDHEN and CDR2 SYDVKM. Supplemented by reference TRBV28 and TRBJ2-3, the full variable domain reads DVKVTQSSRYLVKRTGEKVFLECVQDMDHENMFWYRQDPGLGLRLIYFSYDVKMKEKGDIPEGYSVSREKKERFSLILESASTNQTSMYLCASSPRDRGPDTQYFGPGTRLTVL.

This clone appeared a single time. This chain connects TRBV28 to TRBJ1-6, with 8 bases lining up with TRBD1. CDR1 is MDHEN, CDR2 SYDVKM, per germline. Unmatched junction bases numbered 4, after V lost 2 bases and J lost 7 bases. The CDR3 has 15 amino acids. The CDR3 bases are TGTGCCAGCAGTTTAACCGGGACAGGCAATTCACCCCTCCACTTT. It translates to CASSLTGTGNSPLHF. Drawing the rest from reference TRBV28 and TRBJ1-6, the complete variable domain is DVKVTQSSRYLVKRTGEKVFLECVQDMDHENMFWYRQDPGLGLRLIYFSYDVKMKEKGDIPEGYSVSREKKERFSLILESASTNQTSMYLCASSLTGTGNSPLHFGNGTRLTVT.

The chain links TRBV15 to TRBJ2-1; D not resolved. Between the trimmed V and J ends, which lost 2 bases and 7 bases, there was a span of 6 bases. The CDR3 has 12 amino acids. Looked up from germline, CDR1 is LNHNV and CDR2 is YYDKDF (reference sequence). The CDR3 loop reads CATSRPVNEQFF. DNA for the CDR3: TGTGCCACCAGCAGACCTGTTAATGAGCAGTTCTTC.

This sequence joins TRBV2 and TRBJ1-4; D may be TRBD1 (5 bases). Germline V gene data show CDR1 as SNHLY and CDR2 as FYNNEI. The CDR3 extends over 15 amino acids. V lost 4 bases and J lost 3, with 12 bases in between. The CDR3 spells CASSVADTSNEKLFF. The CDR3 bases are TGTGCCAGCAGTGTGGCGGACACCTCTAATGAAAAACTGTTTTTT.

The chain has TRBV7-9 and TRBJ1-4, with D perhaps matching TRBD1 (5 bases). The V gene lost 4 bases and the J gene lost 2 bases, with 8 bases spanning the gap. Germline lookup yields CDR1 SEHNR and CDR2 FQNEAQ (reference sequence). This CDR3 comprises 14 residues. CDR3 in amino acids: CASSSGLTNEKLFF. DNA for the CDR3: TGTGCCAGCAGCTCAGGGTTGACTAATGAAAAACTGTTTTTT.

The chain has TRBV27 and TRBJ2-3; TRBD2 agrees at 9 bases. Trimming removed 2 bases from V and 5 bases from J; junction bases left unmatched: 11. Looked up from germline, CDR1 is MNHEY and CDR2 is SMNVEV (reference sequence). This CDR3 has 17 residues. CDR3 sequence reads: CASSLEWGGGAIDTQYF. The CDR3 coding sequence is TGTGCCAGCAGTTTAGAGTGGGGCGGGGGGGCTATAGATACGCAGTATTTT.

This clone was detected only once. This chain uses TRBV27 with TRBJ2-7, with TRBD1 matching 8 bases. The V gene end was trimmed by 6 bases and the J gene end by 1 base; junction bases not matched to a gene: 5. CDR3 length: 14 residues. Germline V gene sequence: CDR1 MNHEY, CDR2 SMNVEV (reference sequence). CDR3 in amino acids: CASSLRGPSYEQYV. The CDR3 DNA sequence: TGTGCCAGCAGCCTCAGGGGGCCATCCTACGAGCAGTACGTC.

This clone has only one observation. The V gene is TRBV4-2, the J gene TRBJ1-4; D is unresolved. The germline CDR1 and CDR2 sequences are LGHNA and YNFKEQ. Between the trimmed V and J ends, which lost 1 base and 7 bases, there was a span of 19 bases. This CDR3 spans 17 amino acids. The CDR3 protein is CASSQGQDFLRSEKLFF. The CDR3 nucleotides read TGTGCCAGCAGCCAAGGGCAAGACTTCCTAAGGAGTGAAAAACTGTTTTTT.